The T cell receptor (beta chain) described here comes from a study of response to subunit inactivated influenza vaccine. Overall study findings and caveats: The authors proposed limited new T cell recruitment per seasonal influenza vaccination.

The CDR3 is 12 residues long. Trimming took 5 bases from V and 14 from J, leaving 13 bases between them. Looked up from germline, CDR1 is SGHTA and CDR2 is FQGNSA. TCRdb reanalysed the RT-PCR reads using MiXCR and keeps one entry per CDR3 protein. Altogether 500,000 to 600,000 distinct CDR3 sequences are present, roughly 15% being singletons, with the ten largest covering around 10%. Remarks on this clonotype: Its specificity is not known.

The receptor was isolated from a man over 45 who received an inactivated influenza vaccine. Here the sequenced sample was PBMCs from blood, taken 11 to 12 days after vaccination. V gene TRBV7-2 combines with J gene TRBJ1-6, with D perhaps matching TRBD1 (5 bases). The CDR3 reads CASSAGLHTLHF. As DNA, the CDR3 is TGTGCCAGCAGCGCGGGACTGCACACCCTCCACTTT.